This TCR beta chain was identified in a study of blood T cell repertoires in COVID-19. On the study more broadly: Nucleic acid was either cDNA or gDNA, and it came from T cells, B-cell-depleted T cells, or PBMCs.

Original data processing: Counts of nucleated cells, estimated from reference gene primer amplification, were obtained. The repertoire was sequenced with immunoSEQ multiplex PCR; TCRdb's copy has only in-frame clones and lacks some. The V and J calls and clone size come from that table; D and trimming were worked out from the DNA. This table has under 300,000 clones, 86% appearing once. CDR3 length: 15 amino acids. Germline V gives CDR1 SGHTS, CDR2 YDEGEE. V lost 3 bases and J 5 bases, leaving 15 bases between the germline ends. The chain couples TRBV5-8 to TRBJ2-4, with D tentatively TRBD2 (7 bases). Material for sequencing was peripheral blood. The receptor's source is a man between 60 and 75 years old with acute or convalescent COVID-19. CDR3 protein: CASSWDIGGENIQYF. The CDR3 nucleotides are TGTGCCAGCAGCTGGGACATTGGGGGGGAAAACATTCAGTACTTC.